The 18 T cell receptor beta chains below come from one sample, sequenced in a study of tumor-infiltrating lymphocytes in oesophageal squamous cell carcinoma. TCRdb used MiXCR to reprocess the PCR reads, holding one entry per CDR3 protein. This table holds just under 20,000 distinct CDR3 sequences, just under 40% found once. The sample taken for sequencing was esophageal tumor tissue. All receptors come from a male donor with esophageal squamous cell carcinoma.

A few counts support this clonotype. The V call is TRBV7-2, the J call TRBJ2-1; TRBD2 matches at 12 bases. J was trimmed by 7 bases and V by 5 bases; bases with no gene match: 6. Germline V lookup: CDR1 SGHTA, CDR2 FQGNSA. The CDR3 is made up of 15 amino acids. The CDR3 here is CASSPTSGRRNEQFF. DNA for the CDR3: TGTGCCAGCAGCCCGACTAGCGGGAGAAGAAATGAGCAGTTCTTC.

This clonotype was seen ten or more times. The rearrangement joins TRBV28 to TRBJ2-7, with 7 bases that match TRBD1. V shed 9 bases and J 2 bases; nucleotides not matched to a gene: 7. CDR3 size: 13 residues. Germline CDR1 reads MDHEN; CDR2 reads SYDVKM. The DNA for the CDR3 is TGTGCCAGTCGTAGAGGGGGCGCCTACGAGCAGTACTTC. Its translation: CASRRGGAYEQYF.

This clonotype has a handful of counts. This chain's CDR3 is CASRGGTVTDTQYF. In DNA form, the CDR3 reads TGTGCCAGCAGGGGAGGGACAGTTACAGATACGCAGTATTTT. The chain recombines TRBV7-6 with TRBJ2-3; D may match TRBD1 or TRBD2 (7 bases each). The CDR3 length is 14 residues. The V and J ends lost 6 bases and 3 bases respectively, with 13 bases between them. CDR1 and CDR2 (germline): SGHVS, FNYEAQ.

This clonotype occurred once. The junction differs from germline at one of its ends, possibly a read error. V is TRBV7-2 and J is TRBJ1-6; D is unresolved. The CDR3 covers 12 residues. The germline V gene encodes CDR1 SGHTA and CDR2 FQGNSA. The CDR3, as DNA: TGTGCCAGCAGCTTTAATAATTCACCCCTCCACTTC. It encodes CASSFNNSPLHF.

This clonotype was observed at least ten times. This chain connects TRBV19 to TRBJ2-3; possibly TRBD1 or TRBD2 for D (5 bases each). Looked up from germline, CDR1 is LNHDA and CDR2 is SQIVND (reference sequence). The CDR3 consists of 17 residues. The V gene lost 3 bases and the J gene lost 4 bases, with 20 bases spanning the gap. DNA for the CDR3: TGTGCCAGTAGTATCCGGCTAGAGGGGATAAGGGCAGATACGCAGTATTTT. Translating gives CASSIRLEGIRADTQYF.

The chain has TRBV18 and TRBJ1-1; unclear D gene. The V and J ends lost 3 bases and 2 bases respectively, with 10 bases between them. Germline CDR1 reads KGHSH; CDR2 reads LQKENI. The CDR3 covers 14 residues. The CDR3 sequence is CASSPGRENTEAFF. The CDR3 DNA sequence: TGTGCCAGCTCACCGGGTAGGGAAAACACTGAAGCTTTCTTT.

The rearrangement links TRBV10-3 to TRBJ2-3; 7 bases map to TRBD2. CDR3 length: 18 amino acids. The ends lost 0 bases at V and 3 bases at J; junction bases unmatched: 12. Germline V gene lookup returns CDR1 ENHRY and CDR2 SYGVKD. CDR3 region: CAISESNTRGMVTDTQYF. CDR3 coding DNA: TGTGCCATCAGTGAGTCGAACACGCGGGGGATGGTGACAGATACGCAGTATTTT.

Only a few counts were recorded for this clonotype. V gene TRBV3-1 combines with J gene TRBJ1-5, with D hard to call. The V end lost 3 bases, the J end lost 9 bases, and 12 bases lay between the germline ends. The CDR3 is 13 residues long. Germline V gene sequence: CDR1 LGHDT, CDR2 YNNKEL (reference sequence). The DNA for the CDR3 is TGTGCCAGCAGCCACAGGCGGTCGGGGCCCCAGCATTTT. Protein: CASSHRRSGPQHF.

The chain links TRBV7-2 to TRBJ2-1, with D uncertain. Trimming left V 2 bases short and J 2 bases short, with 7 bases between. The CDR3 contains 14 residues. The germline gives CDR1 SGHTA, CDR2 FQGNSA. The DNA for the CDR3 is TGTGCCAGCAGCTTAATTCCAGCCTACAATGAGCAGTTCTTC. It specifies CASSLIPAYNEQFF.

As concerns this clonotype: The CDR3 ends on some other residue instead of the conserved phenylalanine or tryptophan, so this is likely a read error. Because the CDR3's place on the DNA is in doubt, the DNA is left out and the CDR3 is given as listed by TCRdb. This chain joins TRBV28 and TRBJ2-5. The V gene's germline CDR1 is MDHEN and CDR2 SYDVKM. The CDR3 is made up of 9 amino acids, end residues included. CDR3 loop: CASSSTFKD.

This clonotype was seen more than once but under ten times. A much larger clone differs from this one at a single base, so this may be a read error. The genes are TRBV6-1 and TRBJ2-1; D not resolved. Germline CDR1 and CDR2: MNHNS and SASEGT. The CDR3 contains 11 residues. V dropped 3 bases and J dropped 10 bases, with 7 bases sitting between them. Here the CDR3 DNA reads TGTGCCAGCAGTGAGCTCTACGAGCAGTTCTTC. Encoded protein: CASSELYEQFF.

This clonotype was counted many times. V and J are TRBV11-2 and TRBJ2-5; D ambiguous. CDR1 is SGHAT, CDR2 FQNNGV, per germline. The CDR3 has 14 amino acids. V shed 1 base and J shed 0 bases, with 6 bases lying between them. CDR3 sequence: CASSLGSYQETQYF. In DNA form, the CDR3 reads TGTGCCAGCAGCTTAGGTTCCTACCAAGAGACCCAGTACTTC.

This clonotype was seen many times. The rearrangement joins TRBV6-1 to TRBJ1-6; TRBD1 matches at 8 bases. The CDR3 covers 14 residues. The V gene's germline CDR1 is MNHNS and CDR2 SASEGT. With 5 bases clipped from V and 9 bases from J, the junction kept 6 bases outside the gene matches. The CDR3 region has the DNA TGTGCCAGCAGTACTGGACAGGGTTCTTCACCCCTCCACTTT. Protein product: CASSTGQGSSPLHF.

V is TRBV6-5 and J is TRBJ2-7; TRBD1 aligns across 9 bases. The DNA end is a closer match to TRBJ2-5, so the J assignment may be wrong. The CDR3 totals 18 residues. Germline CDR1 is MNHEY and CDR2 is SVGAGI. The CDR3 nucleotides are TGTGCCAGCATTAGAACCCTACGGGGACAGGGAGGGGTTGAGACCCAGTACTTC. Translation: CASIRTLRGQGGVETQYF.

The J gene is TRBJ2-7, the V gene TRBV18, with 7 bases identical to TRBD2. The V gene end was trimmed by 5 bases and the J gene end by 3 bases; junction bases not matched to a gene: 1. This CDR3 has 12 residues. The germline gives CDR1 KGHSH, CDR2 LQKENI. This CDR3 reads CASSTGGYEQYF. In DNA, the CDR3 is TGTGCCAGCTCAACGGGAGGCTACGAGCAGTACTTC.

The gene calls are TRBV7-3 and TRBJ2-3; TRBD1 is a possible D gene (6 bases). The last part of the DNA fits TRBJ1-1 better; the J call may be wrong. Germline CDR1 is SGHTA and CDR2 is FQGTGA. The CDR3 totals 13 residues. CDR3 protein: CASSVLQGSEAFF. The CDR3 coding sequence is TGTGCCAGCAGCGTCCTACAGGGCTCTGAAGCTTTCTTT.

This clonotype was recorded many times. The V call is TRBV10-3, the J call TRBJ1-2, with a possible D match to TRBD1 (5 bases). Germline assignment: CDR1 ENHRY and CDR2 SYGVKD. With 3 bases removed from V and 7 bases from J, the gap between germline ends came to 6 bases. The CDR3 consists of 11 residues. CDR3 DNA: TGTGCCATCAGTGAAGGGGCTGGCTACACCTTC. It codes for CAISEGAGYTF.

This clonotype has at least ten counts. The gene calls are TRBV12-3 or TRBV12-4 and TRBJ1-4; 8 positions agree with TRBD1. V was clipped by 5 bases and J by 5 bases; unmatched bases: 4. The CDR3 covers 14 residues. The CDR3 region is CASSGDRGNEKLFF. CDR3 in DNA: TGTGCCAGCAGTGGCGACAGGGGAAATGAAAAACTGTTTTTT.